This TCR beta chain was captured in a study of T-cell memory formation after mild COVID-19. The overall study: There were largely donor-specific TCR clusters. Study results and caveats: Proof of SARS-CoV-2 specificity was absent for the second-wave clones that crested on day 37. While clones contracting from day 15 to 85 were balanced between CD4 and CD8, later expanders leaned CD4+. Mainly CM and EM harbored the contracting CD4+ clones; mainly EMRA harbored the CD8+ ones.

As for this clonotype: No antigen is known for it.

One entry per CDR3 protein, called by TCRdb with MiXCR from the 5' RACE reads. The sample includes approximately 580,000 distinct CDR3 sequences, about a fifth of them seen just once. The germline V gene has CDR1 SGHRS and CDR2 YFSETQ. The CDR3 totals 15 residues. Trimming took 4 bases from V and 5 from J; bases not matched to a gene: 10. Sequencing was carried out using PBMCs or a T cell subset sorted from them (not recorded which). V usage is TRBV5-1 and J usage is TRBJ2-5; TRBD1 agrees at 8 bases. The receptor's source is an adult woman who had mild COVID-19 (a few samples of this study predate the infection). Cell type and time point are not known. The CDR3 nucleotides are TGCGCCAGCAGCATCGACAGGGGAAATGGGGAGACCCAGTACTTC. Protein: CASSIDRGNGETQYF.